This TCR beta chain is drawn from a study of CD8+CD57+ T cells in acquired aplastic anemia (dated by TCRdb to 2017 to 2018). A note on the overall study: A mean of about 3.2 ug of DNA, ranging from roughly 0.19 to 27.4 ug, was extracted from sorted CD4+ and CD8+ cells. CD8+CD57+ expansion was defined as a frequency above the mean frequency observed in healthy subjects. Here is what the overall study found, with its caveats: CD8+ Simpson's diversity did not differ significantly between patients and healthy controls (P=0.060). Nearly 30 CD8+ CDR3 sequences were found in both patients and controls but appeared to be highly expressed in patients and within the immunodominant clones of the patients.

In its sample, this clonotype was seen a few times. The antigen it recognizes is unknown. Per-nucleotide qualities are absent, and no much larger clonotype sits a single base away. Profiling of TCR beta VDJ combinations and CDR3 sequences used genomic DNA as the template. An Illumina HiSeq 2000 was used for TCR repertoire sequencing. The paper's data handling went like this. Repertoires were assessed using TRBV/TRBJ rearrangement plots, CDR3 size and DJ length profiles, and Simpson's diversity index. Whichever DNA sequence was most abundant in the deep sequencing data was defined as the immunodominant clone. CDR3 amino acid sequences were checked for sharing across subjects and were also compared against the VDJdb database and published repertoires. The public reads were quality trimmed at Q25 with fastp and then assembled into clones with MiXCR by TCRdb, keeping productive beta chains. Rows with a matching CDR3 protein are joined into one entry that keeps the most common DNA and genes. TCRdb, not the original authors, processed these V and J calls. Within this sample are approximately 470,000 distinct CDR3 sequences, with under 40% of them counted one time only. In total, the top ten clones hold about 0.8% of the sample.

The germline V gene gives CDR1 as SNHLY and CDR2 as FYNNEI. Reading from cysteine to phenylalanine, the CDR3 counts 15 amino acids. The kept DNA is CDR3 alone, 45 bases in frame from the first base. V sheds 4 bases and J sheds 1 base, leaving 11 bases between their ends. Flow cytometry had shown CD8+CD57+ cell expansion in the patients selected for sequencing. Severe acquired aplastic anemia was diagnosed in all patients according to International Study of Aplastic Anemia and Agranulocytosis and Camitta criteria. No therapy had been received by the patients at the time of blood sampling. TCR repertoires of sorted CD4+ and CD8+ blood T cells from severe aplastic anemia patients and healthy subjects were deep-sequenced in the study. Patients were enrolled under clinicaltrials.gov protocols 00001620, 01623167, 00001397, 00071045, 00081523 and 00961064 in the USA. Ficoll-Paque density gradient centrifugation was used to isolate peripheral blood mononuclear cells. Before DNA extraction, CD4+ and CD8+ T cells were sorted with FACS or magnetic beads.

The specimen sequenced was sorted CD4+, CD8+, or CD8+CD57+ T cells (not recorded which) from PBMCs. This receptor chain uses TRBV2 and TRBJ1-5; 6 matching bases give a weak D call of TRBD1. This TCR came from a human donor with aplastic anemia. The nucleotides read TGTGCCAGCAGTGCCCGGACAGCCAGCAATCAGCCCCAGCATTTT. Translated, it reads CASSARTASNQPQHF.